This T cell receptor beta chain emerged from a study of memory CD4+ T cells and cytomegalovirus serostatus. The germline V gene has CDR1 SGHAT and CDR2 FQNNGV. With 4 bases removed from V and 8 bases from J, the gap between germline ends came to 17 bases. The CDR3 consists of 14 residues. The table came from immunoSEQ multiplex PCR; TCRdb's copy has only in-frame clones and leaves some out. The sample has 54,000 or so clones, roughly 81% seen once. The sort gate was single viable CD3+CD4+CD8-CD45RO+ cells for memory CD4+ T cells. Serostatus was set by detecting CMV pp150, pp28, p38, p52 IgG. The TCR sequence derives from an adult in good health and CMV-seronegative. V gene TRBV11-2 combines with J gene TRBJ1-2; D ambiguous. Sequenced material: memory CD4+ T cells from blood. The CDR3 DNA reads TGTGCCAGCAGCTCCCGCCTGGAGGGTGGAGGCTACACCTTC. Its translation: CASSSRLEGGGYTF.